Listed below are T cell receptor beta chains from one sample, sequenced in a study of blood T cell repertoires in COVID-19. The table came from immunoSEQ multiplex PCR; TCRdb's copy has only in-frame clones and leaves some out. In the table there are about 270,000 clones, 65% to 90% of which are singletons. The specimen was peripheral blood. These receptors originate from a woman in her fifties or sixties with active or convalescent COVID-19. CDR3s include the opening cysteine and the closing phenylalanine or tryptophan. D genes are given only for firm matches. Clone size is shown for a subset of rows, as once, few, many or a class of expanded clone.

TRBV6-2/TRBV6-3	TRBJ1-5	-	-	CASNPKRDNQPQHF	TGTGCCAGCAACCCGAAGAGGGACAATCAGCCCCAGCATTTT
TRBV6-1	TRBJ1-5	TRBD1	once	CASSEVGGQGSQPQHF	TGTGCCAGCAGTGAAGTAGGAGGACAGGGCTCTCAGCCCCAGCATTTT
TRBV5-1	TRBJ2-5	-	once	CASSRNSGETETQYF	TGCGCCAGCAGCCGTAACTCGGGGGAGACGGAGACCCAGTACTTC
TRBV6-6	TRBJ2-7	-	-	CASSFKRAHPYEQYF	TGTGCCAGCAGTTTCAAGCGGGCCCATCCCTACGAGCAGTACTTC
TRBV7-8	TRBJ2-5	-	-	CASSPSAPGGWGTQYF	TGTGCCAGCAGCCCTTCGGCCCCGGGGGGCTGGGGGACCCAGTACTTC
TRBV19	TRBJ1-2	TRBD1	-	CASSIDRERYGYTF	TGTGCCAGTAGTATCGACAGGGAGAGGTATGGCTACACCTTC
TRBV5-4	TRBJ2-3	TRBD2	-	CASSPGPGLARTDTQYF	TGTGCCAGCAGCCCCGGGCCGGGACTAGCGCGCACAGATACGCAGTATTTT
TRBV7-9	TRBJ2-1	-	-	CASSLAGQQNEQFF	TGTGCCAGCAGCTTAGCGGGGCAGCAAAATGAGCAGTTCTTC
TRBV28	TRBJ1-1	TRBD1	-	CASSLTGGAGRNTEAFF	TGTGCCAGCAGTTTAACAGGGGGCGCGGGACGCAACACTGAAGCTTTCTTT
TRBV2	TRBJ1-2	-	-	CASSRGGFNYGYTF	TGTGCCAGCTCTAGGGGGGGATTCAACTATGGCTACACCTTC
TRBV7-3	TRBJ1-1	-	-	CASSLYPGGAEAFF	TGTGCCAGCAGCTTATACCCCGGCGGCGCTGAAGCTTTCTTT
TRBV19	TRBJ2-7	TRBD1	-	CASSIRSGPGTASSYEQYF	TGTGCCAGTAGTATTAGATCGGGCCCCGGGACAGCGTCCTCCTACGAGCAGTACTTC
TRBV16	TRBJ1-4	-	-	CASRLANEKLFF	TGTGCCAGTAGACTTGCCAATGAAAAACTGTTTTTT